This T cell receptor (beta chain) was retrieved from a study of persistence of HIV-infected CD4 T cells. Study information: Median time on suppressive ART was seven to eight years.

The stimulus was an HIV-1 Gag 15-mer peptide pool, 0.8 to 1 ug/peptide/mL. CD40L/CD69 double-negative CD45RO-high memory CD4+ T cells were collected. Trimming took 0 bases from V and 9 from J; bases not matched to a gene: 2. Germline V gene sequence: CDR1 GTSNPN, CDR2 SVGIG (reference sequence). The CDR3 contains 13 residues. Sequencing used immunoSEQ version 4 in survey mode. Data came from immunoSEQ multiplex PCR; TCRdb stores just in-frame clones and leaves some out. The sample lists about 40,000 clones; approximately 80% were seen once. Study results and limitations: TCR analyses could not target the rare provirus-carrying CMV-responding cells.

There are a few counts of this clone. Its target is not known. The gene calls are TRBV30 and TRBJ1-6; 7 bases map to TRBD1. The specimen comprised CD4+ T cells sorted from PBMCs after approximately 19-hour stimulation, sampled from a patient who received antiretroviral therapy. This sequence was found in an adult man with HIV who was CMV-seropositive. CDR3 protein: CAWSVPGGSPLHF. The DNA of the CDR3 is TGTGCCTGGAGTGTGCCAGGGGGTTCACCCCTCCACTTT.